The TCR beta chain under discussion was sequenced for a study of T cell changes during pregnancy in multiple sclerosis. The V and J ends lost 1 base and 6 bases, in that order; junction bases with no gene match: 3. Germline V gives CDR1 SGHAT, CDR2 FQDESV (reference sequence). The CDR3 loop spans 14 amino acids. Only in-frame clones appear in the TCRdb table, and some are missing; sequencing was by immunoSEQ multiplex PCR. The sample includes under 30,000 clones, 90% of them seen just once. The starting material was CD8+ T cells from peripheral blood mononuclear cells, obtained in the third trimester of pregnancy. This TCR was sampled from a female donor in good health, enrolled as a control in a pregnancy study. This rearrangement joins TRBV11-1 to TRBJ2-7, with 10 bases that match TRBD1. The CDR3 sequence: CASSLVGTGVEQYF. The CDR3 nucleotides read TGTGCCAGCAGCTTAGTAGGGACAGGGGTCGAGCAGTACTTC.